The 5 T cell receptor beta chains reported below all come from one sample, sequenced in a study of blood T cell repertoires in COVID-19. The data were produced by immunoSEQ multiplex PCR, yet TCRdb's version contains in-frame clones alone and is incomplete. The sample includes 200,000 to 250,000 clones, 70% to 90% seen only once; the top ten take 2% to 2.5%. The sequenced material came from peripheral blood. The receptors derive from a woman between 35 and 50 years old who had recovered from COVID-19.

V and J are TRBV5-1 and TRBJ1-4; D is ambiguous. In germline, CDR1 is SGHRS, CDR2 YFSETQ. The CDR3 totals 16 residues. V was shortened by 3 bases and J by 2 bases, with 14 bases between the two germline ends. CDR3 nucleotides: TGCGCCAGCAGCTGGGTCGGAGGGCCGACTAATGAAAAACTGTTTTTT. This translates into CASSWVGGPTNEKLFF.

The genes are TRBV30 and TRBJ2-1; the match to TRBD2 covers 12 bases. The CDR3 totals 18 residues. Trimming cost V 4 bases and J 5 bases; bases outside gene matches: 15. CDR1 is GTSNPN, CDR2 SVGIG, per germline (reference sequence). Here the CDR3 reads CAWNRRASGGAPHNEQFF. The CDR3 DNA follows: TGTGCCTGGAACCGACGGGCTAGCGGGGGGGCCCCACACAATGAGCAGTTCTTC.

The gene calls are TRBV9 and TRBJ1-4, with 10 bases aligning to TRBD1. Germline trimming cut 4 bases from V and 11 bases from J; bases unmatched to any gene: 11. CDR1 is SGDLS and CDR2 is YYNGEE in the germline V gene. The CDR3 totals 15 residues. In DNA form, the CDR3 reads TGTGCCAGCAGCCTAGAGGACAGGGGGTTTGAGAAACTGTTTTTT. Translated, it gives CASSLEDRGFEKLFF.

A note on this clone: The sample carries other DNA sequences with the same CDR3. The chain combines TRBV7-2 with TRBJ2-7; D is ambiguous. The CDR3 covers 12 residues. In germline, CDR1 is SGHTA, CDR2 FQGNSA. The V end lost 6 bases, the J end lost 0 bases, and 6 bases lay between the germline ends. The CDR3 DNA reads as TGTGCCAGCAGTCCGAGCTCCTACGAGCAGTACTTC. It yields the protein CASSPSSYEQYF.

The chain combines TRBV18 with TRBJ1-6; 7 nucleotides match TRBD1. With V trimmed by 2 bases and J by 7 bases, 5 bases remained unmatched. This CDR3 contains 15 residues. Germline CDR1 and CDR2: KGHSH and LQKENI. The CDR3 nucleotides are TGTGCCAGCTCACCAATCTGGGACAGAAATTCACCCCTCCACTTT. Amino acids: CASSPIWDRNSPLHF.